The 23 T cell receptor beta chains below all came from one sample that was sequenced in a study of blood T cell repertoires in COVID-19. Using immunoSEQ multiplex PCR, the repertoire was profiled, and TCRdb retains in-frame clones only, with some absent. The sample yields around 130,000 clones, 84% seen once. Source material: peripheral blood. All receptors derive from a woman aged 55-69 years with acute or convalescent COVID-19.

V and J are TRBV6-5 and TRBJ2-1; D may be TRBD2 (6 bases). CDR3 length equals 14 residues. Germline CDR1 is MNHEY and CDR2 is SVGAGI. The V end was cut by 5 bases, the J end by 8 bases, with 16 bases between. CDR3 DNA sequence: TGTGCCAGCAGTAGAGCGGGCTCCTTCTATGAGCAGTTCTTC. Translated, it gives CASSRAGSFYEQFF.

The chain is built from TRBV2 and TRBJ1-1; D not certain. The germline V gene encodes CDR1 SNHLY and CDR2 FYNNEI. This CDR3 comprises 12 residues. V lost 9 bases, J lost 4 bases, and 12 bases lay in between. In DNA, the CDR3 is TGTGCCAGACAGACAAAGATCACTGAAGCTTTCTTT. Its translation is CARQTKITEAFF.

The chain is built from TRBV6-1 and TRBJ1-1; maybe TRBD1 (6 bases). Germline CDR1 reads MNHNS; CDR2 reads SASEGT. This CDR3 is 17 amino acids long. Trimming cost V 6 bases and J 5 bases, with 25 bases left between them. CDR3 nucleotides: TGTGCCAGCAGCGAAAACGGTTCGGGAGGGGGAAAAACTGAAGCTTTCTTT. The encoded protein is CASSENGSGGGKTEAFF.

This clone was picked up a small number of times. V is TRBV7-9 and J is TRBJ1-6; tentative D call: TRBD1 (5 bases). V lost 1 base and J 4 bases, leaving 8 bases between the germline ends. The CDR3 is made up of 15 amino acids. The germline gives CDR1 SEHNR, CDR2 FQNEAQ (reference sequence). Written as DNA, the CDR3 is TGTGCCAGCAGCTTAGATGGGACTTATAATTCACCCCTCCACTTT. It is translated as CASSLDGTYNSPLHF.

This chain links TRBV30 with TRBJ1-2; 7 bases agree with TRBD1. V gave up 5 bases and J gave up 4 bases; unmatched junction bases: 7. CDR3 length equals 13 residues. Germline V gene lookup returns CDR1 GTSNPN and CDR2 SVGIG (reference sequence). The CDR3 DNA follows: TGTGCCTGGGTGACCCGGGACAGCTATGGCTACACCTTC. It specifies CAWVTRDSYGYTF.

The chain couples TRBV12-5 to TRBJ1-2, with TRBD1 identical over 7 bases. Germline-derived CDR1 and CDR2 are LGHNT and FRNRAP. The CDR3 contains 15 residues. The V gene end was trimmed by 1 base and the J gene end by 7 bases; junction bases not matched to a gene: 9. The CDR3 region is CASGLDLDRVRGYTF. CDR3 sequence (DNA): TGTGCTAGTGGTTTGGATCTCGACAGGGTTCGTGGCTACACCTTC.

This sequence joins TRBV7-6 and TRBJ1-3, with D maybe TRBD1 (6 bases). The germline gives CDR1 SGHVS, CDR2 FNYEAQ. The V and J ends lost 1 base and 0 bases respectively, with 10 bases between them. There are 16 residues in the CDR3. CDR3 nucleotides: TGTGCCAGCAGCTTAGACCGGGACAACTCTGGAAACACCATATATTTT. It specifies CASSLDRDNSGNTIYF.

The chain uses TRBV4-2 and TRBJ1-2; the match to TRBD1 covers 9 bases. The CDR3 runs 16 residues. Germline-derived CDR1 and CDR2 are LGHNA and YNFKEQ. J gave up 5 bases and V 1 base, and 8 bases lay outside the gene matches. The CDR3 sequence: CASSQVGTGSGYGYTF. In DNA form, the CDR3 reads TGTGCCAGCAGCCAAGTCGGGACAGGGTCAGGGTATGGCTACACCTTC.

The chain is built from TRBV24-1 and TRBJ1-5, with a possible D match to TRBD1 (6 bases). V lost 4 bases and J 4 bases, leaving 13 bases between the germline ends. The CDR3 is 15 amino acids. Germline V gives CDR1 KGHDR, CDR2 SFDVKD. Here the CDR3 reads CATSDRRGGNQPQHF. Here the CDR3 DNA reads TGTGCCACCAGTGACCGAAGGGGGGGGAATCAGCCCCAGCATTTT.

The V gene is TRBV5-6, the J gene TRBJ2-1; TRBD1 aligns across 9 bases. The V gene's germline CDR1 is SGHDT and CDR2 YYEEEE. With 6 bases clipped from V and 12 bases from J, the junction kept 10 bases outside the gene matches. CDR3 length: 13 amino acids. The CDR3 sequence is CASTRTGEGWQFF. DNA of the CDR3: TGTGCCAGCACCCGGACAGGGGAGGGATGGCAGTTCTTC. The full variable domain, in which reference TRBV5-6 and TRBJ2-1 provide the parts outside the CDR3, is DAGVTQSPTHLIKTRGQQVTLRCSPKSGHDTVSWYQQALGQGPQFIFQYYEEEERQRGNFPDRFSGHQFPNYSSELNVNALLLGDSALYLCASTRTGEGWQFFGPGTRLTVL.

The table lists this clone with a count of one. The V call is TRBV9, the J call TRBJ2-3; D is possibly TRBD1 (6 bases). The CDR3 extends over 16 amino acids. Looked up from germline, CDR1 is SGDLS and CDR2 is YYNGEE. Trimming cost V 3 bases and J 2 bases, with 16 bases left between them. The CDR3 DNA reads TGTGCCAGCAGCGAGGGTGGGGGCCACCCCACAGATACGCAGTATTTT. It encodes CASSEGGGHPTDTQYF.

This clone was detected only once. The genes are TRBV27 and TRBJ1-2; 9 bases agree with TRBD1. CDR3 size: 13 residues. From germline, CDR1 is MNHEY and CDR2 SMNVEV (reference sequence). V shed 4 bases, J shed 6 bases, and the junction held 3 bases outside the gene matches. The DNA of the CDR3 is TGTGCCAGCAGTTACGGACAGGGGAATGGCTACACCTTC. As protein: CASSYGQGNGYTF.

The sample holds one count of this clone. V and J are TRBV18 and TRBJ2-3; 8 positions match TRBD2. The CDR3 has 16 residues. The J segment lost 2 bases and the V segment lost 6 bases, leaving 10 bases of the junction unmatched. CDR1 and CDR2 (germline): KGHSH, LQKENI. CDR3 sequence reads: CASSRTGGPFTDTQYF. As DNA, the CDR3 is TGTGCCAGCTCCCGAACGGGGGGGCCCTTCACAGATACGCAGTATTTT.

The count of this clone is one. The chain combines TRBV30 with TRBJ1-4; D is unclear. Germline CDR1 GTSNPN, CDR2 SVGIG (reference sequence). There are 13 residues in the CDR3. With 1 base removed from V and 5 bases from J, the gap between germline ends came to 8 bases. This CDR3 reads CAWSEALNEKLFF. DNA for the CDR3: TGTGCCTGGAGTGAAGCGTTAAATGAAAAACTGTTTTTT.

The chain couples TRBV12-5 to TRBJ1-2, with D maybe TRBD1 (5 bases). V lost 4 bases, J lost 4 bases, and 10 bases lay in between. The CDR3 has 13 residues. Germline V gene data show CDR1 as LGHNT and CDR2 as FRNRAP. The DNA for the CDR3 is TGTGCTAGTGGTTACGGGACTTTCTATGGCTACACCTTC. Its translation is CASGYGTFYGYTF.

The rearrangement joins TRBV5-1 to TRBJ1-1; D may be TRBD1 (6 bases). The CDR3 length is 13 residues. The V end was cut by 1 base, the J end by 5 bases, with 9 bases between. Germline V lookup: CDR1 SGHRS, CDR2 YFSETQ. The CDR3 nucleotides read TGCGCCAGCAGCTTGTGGGGGCCTACTGAAGCTTTCTTT. Protein product: CASSLWGPTEAFF.

This rearrangement joins TRBV5-4 to TRBJ2-2; D possibly corresponds to TRBD1 (5 bases). The germline CDR1 and CDR2 sequences are SGHNT and YYREEE (reference sequence). This CDR3 spans 13 amino acids. V was clipped by 3 bases and J by 7 bases, with 10 bases between them. In nucleotides, the CDR3 is TGTGCCAGCAGCTCAGGGTCGCGCGGGGAGCTGTTTTTT. Protein: CASSSGSRGELFF. The full variable domain, completed using reference TRBV5-4 and TRBJ2-2, is ETGVTQSPTHLIKTRGQQVTLRCSSQSGHNTVSWYQQALGQGPQFIFQYYREEENGRGNFPPRFSGLQFPNYSSELNVNALELDDSALYLCASSSGSRGELFFGEGSRLTVL.

Only a few counts were recorded for this clone. This chain uses TRBV24-1 with TRBJ1-4; 9 bases are shared with TRBD1. CDR1 is KGHDR, CDR2 SFDVKD, per germline. Trimming took 5 bases from V and 5 from J; bases not matched to a gene: 2. CDR3 length: 14 residues. For the CDR3, the DNA is TGTGCCACCAGTGGGGGACAGGGAAATGAAAAACTGTTTTTT. This encodes CATSGGQGNEKLFF.

V usage is TRBV12-5 and J usage is TRBJ1-1; TRBD1 matches at 7 bases. V lost 4 bases to trimming and J lost 1 base; unmatched junction nucleotides: 3. Per germline, CDR1 LGHNT and CDR2 FRNRAP. This CDR3 is built from 14 residues. The DNA of the CDR3 is TGTGCTAGTGGTTCAACAGGGGCGAACACTGAAGCTTTCTTT. Translating it yields CASGSTGANTEAFF. The full variable domain, with the rest looked up from reference TRBV12-5 and TRBJ1-1, is DARVTQTPRHKVTEMGQEVTMRCQPILGHNTVFWYRQTMMQGLELLAYFRNRAPLDDSGMPKDRFSAEMPDATLATLKIQPSEPRDSAVYFCASGSTGANTEAFFGQGTRLTVV.

This chain links TRBV11-2 with TRBJ2-7; the match to TRBD2 covers 12 bases. Germline loops: CDR1 SGHAT, CDR2 FQNNGV. Unmatched junction bases numbered 4, after V lost 4 bases and J lost 3 bases. CDR3 length equals 15 residues. CDR3 sequence: CASSSTSGGLYEQYF. The CDR3, as DNA: TGTGCCAGCAGCTCAACTAGCGGGGGGCTCTACGAGCAGTACTTC.

The chain is built from TRBV3-1 (or the pseudogene TRBV3-2) and TRBJ1-5, with D uncertain. CDR3 size: 13 residues. V gave up 1 base and J gave up 5 bases, with 6 bases separating them. Per germline, CDR1 LGHDT and CDR2 YNNKEL (reference sequence). The CDR3 region is CASSQVEDQPQHF. The CDR3 DNA follows: TGTGCCAGCAGCCAAGTGGAGGATCAGCCCCAGCATTTT.

This chain links TRBV7-8 with TRBJ2-5; 7 nucleotides align to TRBD1. Germline V gives CDR1 SGHVS, CDR2 FQNEAQ. V lost 6 bases, J lost 6 bases, and 13 bases stayed unmatched. The CDR3 consists of 15 residues. The CDR3 is CASRNGTVGQKTQYF. The CDR3 nucleotides read TGTGCCAGCAGGAACGGGACAGTGGGTCAAAAGACCCAGTACTTC.

This chain joins TRBV7-8 and TRBJ1-5; perhaps TRBD1 as D (5 bases). Trimming removed 5 bases from V and 7 bases from J, with 18 bases in between. The CDR3 extends over 15 amino acids. Germline V gene sequence: CDR1 SGHVS, CDR2 FQNEAQ. The chain's CDR3 is CASSHRRGTKQPQHF. In DNA form, the CDR3 reads TGTGCCAGCAGCCATCGGCGGGGGACGAAGCAGCCCCAGCATTTT.